These 22 T cell receptor beta chains came from one sample sequenced in a study of blood T cell repertoires in COVID-19. The protocol was immunoSEQ multiplex PCR, while the TCRdb copy is restricted to in-frame clones and leaves out a portion. The repertoire holds about 160,000 clones, with 92% as singletons. Material: peripheral blood. Receptor source: a man aged 25 to 40 with COVID-19, enrolled during active disease.

This chain uses TRBV6-5 with TRBJ2-7; 9 bases fit TRBD1. The CDR3 is made up of 15 amino acids. V gave up 5 bases and J gave up 2 bases; unmatched junction bases: 7. Germline CDR1 is MNHEY and CDR2 is SVGAGI. This CDR3 reads CASSQRTGDTYEQYF. The CDR3 nucleotides read TGTGCCAGCAGTCAGCGGACAGGGGATACCTACGAGCAGTACTTC.

V and J are TRBV7-2 and TRBJ2-5; a possible D gene is TRBD2 (5 bases). Trimming left V 1 base short and J 0 bases short, with 18 bases between. CDR1 SGHTA and CDR2 FQGNSA come from the germline V gene. This CDR3 is built from 18 residues. The CDR3 DNA follows: TGTGCCAGCAGCTTAGTGGAGTTAGGGCTAGCAGACCAAGAGACCCAGTACTTC. Translated, it gives CASSLVELGLADQETQYF.

In this sample, this clone turned up once. The chain couples TRBV24-1 to TRBJ2-1; 8 bases agree with TRBD2. CDR3 length equals 16 residues. The V and J ends lost 4 bases and 6 bases, in that order; junction bases with no gene match: 10. In germline, CDR1 is KGHDR, CDR2 SFDVKD. This CDR3 reads CATSDPNRGGINEQFF. DNA for the CDR3: TGTGCCACCAGTGACCCGAACCGGGGGGGAATCAATGAGCAGTTCTTC.

The chain joins TRBV6-2 or TRBV6-3 to TRBJ1-5; D not resolved. Between the trimmed V and J ends, which lost 5 bases and 1 base, there was a span of 9 bases. The CDR3 has 14 amino acids. From germline, CDR1 is MNHEY and CDR2 SVGEGT. The CDR3 here is CASSQTGSNQPQHF. In DNA form, the CDR3 reads TGTGCCAGCAGTCAGACGGGGAGCAATCAGCCCCAGCATTTT.

The chain joins TRBV6-5 to TRBJ1-2; the D gene is possibly TRBD1 (6 bases). The CDR3 contains 12 residues. V was cut by 5 bases and J by 9 bases, with 13 bases left in between. Germline V CDR1 and CDR2: MNHEY, SVGAGI. CDR3 in DNA: TGTGCCAGCAGTCCCAGGGGCCAGCGCTACACCTTC. Encoded protein: CASSPRGQRYTF.

The chain uses TRBV5-1 and TRBJ1-1, with a possible D match to TRBD1 (6 bases). Germline V gene data show CDR1 as SGHRS and CDR2 as YFSETQ. This CDR3 has 15 amino acids. The V end lost 0 bases, the J end lost 4 bases, and 13 bases lay between the germline ends. CDR3 amino acids: CASSLARGAATEAFF. The CDR3 DNA is TGCGCCAGCAGCTTGGCCCGGGGGGCGGCCACTGAAGCTTTCTTT.

The chain uses TRBV6-2 or TRBV6-3 and TRBJ1-5; no clear D gene. CDR1 MNHEY and CDR2 SVGEGT come from the germline V gene. The CDR3 has 12 residues. V was cut by 0 bases and J by 10 bases, with 7 bases left in between. The CDR3 DNA reads TGTGCCAGCAGTTACTCGGCGGGCCCCCAGCATTTT. It codes for CASSYSAGPQHF.

The CDR3 protein is CASSTRQGEKLFF. For the CDR3, the DNA is TGTGCCAGCAGTACCCGACAGGGGGAAAAACTGTTTTTT. This chain uses TRBV28 with TRBJ1-4; 8 positions match TRBD1. The V gene end was trimmed by 5 bases and the J gene end by 8 bases; junction bases not matched to a gene: 4. CDR1 MDHEN and CDR2 SYDVKM come from the germline V gene. This CDR3 has 13 residues.

This chain uses TRBV3-1 (or the pseudogene TRBV3-2) with TRBJ1-2, with unresolved D. The CDR3 covers 17 residues. Per the germline V gene, CDR1 is LGHDT and CDR2 is YNNKEL (reference sequence). V was pared by 4 bases and J by 6 bases, with 24 bases between. Written as DNA, the CDR3 is TGTGCCAGCAGCCTCCATCTCCCGGGTTCCCGGGAGGATGGCTACACCTTC. This gives the protein CASSLHLPGSREDGYTF.

The CDR3 is CASIQQGGTYGYTF. The CDR3 bases are TGTGCCAGCATTCAACAGGGGGGGACCTATGGCTACACCTTC. The gene calls are TRBV28 and TRBJ1-2; 8 nucleotides line up with TRBD1. This CDR3 spans 14 amino acids. J gave up 4 bases and V 7 bases, and 8 bases lay outside the gene matches. In germline, CDR1 is MDHEN, CDR2 SYDVKM.

V usage is TRBV10-3 and J usage is TRBJ1-4; 9 nucleotides align to TRBD1. The V segment lost 5 bases and the J segment 0 bases; nucleotides outside the gene matches: 1. The germline V gene encodes CDR1 ENHRY and CDR2 SYGVKD. There are 15 residues in the CDR3. The CDR3 DNA reads as TGTGCCATCAGTCGGACAGGGGCAACTAATGAAAAACTGTTTTTT. Encoded protein: CAISRTGATNEKLFF.

This rearrangement joins TRBV24-1 to TRBJ2-3; D gene uncertain. The CDR3 is made up of 13 amino acids. Per germline, CDR1 KGHDR and CDR2 SFDVKD. Trimming stripped 3 bases from V and 5 bases from J, with 8 bases between. The CDR3 here is CATSDLYRDTQYF. For the CDR3, the DNA is TGTGCCACCAGTGATCTCTACCGAGATACGCAGTATTTT.

The chain links TRBV4-2 to TRBJ2-7, with a possible D match to TRBD2 (6 bases). Germline CDR1 reads LGHNA; CDR2 reads YNFKEQ. V lost 0 bases to trimming and J lost 4 bases, with 13 bases between them. The CDR3 extends over 15 amino acids. CDR3 in DNA: TGTGCCAGCAGCCAAGACCACGGTGCGGGGTACGAGCAGTACTTC. This sequence encodes CASSQDHGAGYEQYF.

The rearrangement uses TRBV5-1 and TRBJ2-5; weak D call: TRBD2 (6 bases). CDR1 SGHRS and CDR2 YFSETQ come from the germline V gene. V was cut by 0 bases and J by 5 bases, with 17 bases left in between. The CDR3 runs to 16 residues. The CDR3 region has the DNA TGCGCCAGCAGCTTGGGGACTACCTCCGGCCAGGAGACCCAGTACTTC. Protein product: CASSLGTTSGQETQYF. The whole variable domain, remainder taken from reference TRBV5-1 and TRBJ2-5, is KAGVTQTPRYLIKTRGQQVTLSCSPISGHRSVSWYQQTPGQGLQFLFEYFSETQRNKGNFPGRFSGRQFSNSRSEMNVSTLELGDSALYLCASSLGTTSGQETQYFGPGTRLLVL.

The table lists this clone with a count of one. The chain is built from TRBV30 and TRBJ1-6, with 11 nucleotides matching TRBD1. V dropped 4 bases and J dropped 10; count of bases not matched to a gene: 6. Germline V gene lookup returns CDR1 GTSNPN and CDR2 SVGIG (reference sequence). The CDR3 contains 14 residues. CDR3 sequence (DNA): TGTGCCTGGACCCCCGGGACAGGGGGATCACCCCTCCACTTT. The encoded protein is CAWTPGTGGSPLHF.

CDR3 in DNA: TGTGCCAGCAGCCGAAGACTAGCGGGATCCTCCTACAATGAGCAGTTCTTC. Its protein is CASSRRLAGSSYNEQFF. The chain recombines TRBV7-6 with TRBJ2-1; 11 positions match TRBD2. The CDR3 length is 17 residues. Germline loops: CDR1 SGHVS, CDR2 FNYEAQ. V lost 5 bases to trimming and J lost 0 bases; unmatched junction nucleotides: 6.

The rearrangement uses TRBV28 and TRBJ2-1; 8 bases are shared with TRBD1. Germline loops: CDR1 MDHEN, CDR2 SYDVKM. The CDR3 runs to 15 residues. Losses at the gene ends were 5 bases for V and 5 bases for J; bases not matched to a gene: 8. The CDR3 here is CASSASTGVNNEQFF. In DNA form, the CDR3 reads TGTGCCAGCAGTGCCTCGACAGGGGTGAACAATGAGCAGTTCTTC.

The chain has TRBV25-1 and TRBJ2-5; no definite D call. Germline-derived CDR1 and CDR2 are MGHDK and SYGVNS. V lost 1 base and J 4 bases, leaving 10 bases between the germline ends. The CDR3 loop spans 14 amino acids. This CDR3 reads CASSESVGAETQYF. The CDR3 DNA sequence: TGTGCCAGCAGTGAATCTGTGGGCGCAGAGACCCAGTACTTC.

The chain carries TRBV11-2 and TRBJ2-7, with D tentatively TRBD2 (5 bases). The V and J ends lost 4 bases and 6 bases respectively, with 22 bases between them. CDR1 and CDR2 (germline): SGHAT, FQNNGV. This CDR3 is 16 amino acids long. Here the CDR3 reads CASSSLRVYGGVEQYF. The CDR3 coding sequence is TGTGCCAGCAGCTCCCTTAGGGTCTATGGAGGAGTCGAGCAGTACTTC.

The rearrangement uses TRBV19 and TRBJ1-2; tentatively, D is TRBD1 (6 bases). V was pared by 1 base and J by 1 base, with 7 bases between. The CDR3 loop spans 14 amino acids. Germline V gene sequence: CDR1 LNHDA, CDR2 SQIVND (reference sequence). The CDR3 DNA reads as TGTGCCAGTAGTATAGTACAGGGTAACTATGGCTACACCTTC. The encoded protein is CASSIVQGNYGYTF.

The chain joins TRBV18 to TRBJ1-1, with 8 bases aligning to TRBD1. V shed 6 bases, J shed 7 bases, and the junction held 13 bases outside the gene matches. The CDR3 length is 15 residues. Germline V lookup: CDR1 KGHSH, CDR2 LQKENI. The CDR3 protein is CASSQRGQGIGEAFF. The CDR3 coding sequence is TGTGCCAGCTCCCAAAGAGGACAGGGCATCGGTGAAGCTTTCTTT. Filled out from reference TRBV18 and TRBJ1-1, the complete variable domain reads NAGVMQNPRHLVRRRGQEARLRCSPMKGHSHVYWYRQLPEEGLKFMVYLQKENIIDESGMPKERFSAEFPKEGPSILRIQQVVRGDSAAYFCASSQRGQGIGEAFFGQGTRLTVV.

The rearrangement uses TRBV6-1 and TRBJ2-2; D possibly corresponds to TRBD2 (6 bases). Germline V CDR1 and CDR2: MNHNS, SASEGT. Trimming removed 2 bases from V and 7 bases from J, with 14 bases in between. The CDR3 is 15 amino acids. The CDR3 DNA reads TGTGCCAGCAGTGAACTTCGGGGGAGGAACGGGGAGCTGTTTTTT. This sequence encodes CASSELRGRNGELFF.